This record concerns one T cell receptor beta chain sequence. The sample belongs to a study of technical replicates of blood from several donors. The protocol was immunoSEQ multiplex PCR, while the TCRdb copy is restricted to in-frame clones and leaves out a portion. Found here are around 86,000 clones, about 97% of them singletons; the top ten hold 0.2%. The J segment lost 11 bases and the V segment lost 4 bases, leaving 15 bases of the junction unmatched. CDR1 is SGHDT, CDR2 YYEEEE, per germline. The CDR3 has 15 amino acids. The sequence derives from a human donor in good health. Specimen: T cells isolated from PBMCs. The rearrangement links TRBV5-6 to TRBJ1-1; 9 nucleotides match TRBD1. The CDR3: CASSTQGTGIYGAFF. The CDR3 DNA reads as TGTGCCAGCAGCACCCAAGGGACAGGGATTTATGGCGCTTTCTTT.